This T cell receptor beta chain was observed in a study of technical replicates of blood from several donors. Using immunoSEQ multiplex PCR, the repertoire was profiled, and TCRdb retains in-frame clones only, with some absent. The sample holds about 100,000 clones, around 96% seen once. V gave up 5 bases and J gave up 4 bases; unmatched junction bases: 11. From germline, CDR1 is SEHNR and CDR2 FQNEAQ (reference sequence). CDR3 size: 17 residues. The receptor was isolated from a human donor in good health. The sequenced sample consisted of T cells isolated from PBMCs. This rearrangement joins TRBV7-9 to TRBJ1-4; 9 bases line up with TRBD1. In DNA, the CDR3 is TGTGCCAGCAGCGGAACAGGGGGCGCGGGTCGTAATGAAAAACTGTTTTTT. Its protein product is CASSGTGGAGRNEKLFF. The complete variable domain, with remaining parts taken from reference TRBV7-9 and TRBJ1-4, reads DTGVSQNPRHKITKRGQNVTFRCDPISEHNRLYWYRQTLGQGPEFLTYFQNEAQLEKSRLLSDRFSAERPKGSFSTLEIQRTEQGDSAMYLCASSGTGGAGRNEKLFFGSGTQLSVL.